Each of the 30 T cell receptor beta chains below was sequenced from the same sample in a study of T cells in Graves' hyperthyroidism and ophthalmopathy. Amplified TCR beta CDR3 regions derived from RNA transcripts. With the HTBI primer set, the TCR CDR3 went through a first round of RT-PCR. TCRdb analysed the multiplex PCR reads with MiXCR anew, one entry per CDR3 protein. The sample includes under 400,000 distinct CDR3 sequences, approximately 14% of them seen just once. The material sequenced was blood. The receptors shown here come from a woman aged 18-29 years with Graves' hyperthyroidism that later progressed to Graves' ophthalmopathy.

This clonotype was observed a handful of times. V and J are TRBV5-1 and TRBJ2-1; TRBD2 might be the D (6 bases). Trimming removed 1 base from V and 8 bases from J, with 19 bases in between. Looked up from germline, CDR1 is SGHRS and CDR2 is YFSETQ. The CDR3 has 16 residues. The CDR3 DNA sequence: TGCGCCAGCAGCTTGAGAGGCGGTAGCGGATCGGATGAGCAGTTCTTC. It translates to CASSLRGGSGSDEQFF.

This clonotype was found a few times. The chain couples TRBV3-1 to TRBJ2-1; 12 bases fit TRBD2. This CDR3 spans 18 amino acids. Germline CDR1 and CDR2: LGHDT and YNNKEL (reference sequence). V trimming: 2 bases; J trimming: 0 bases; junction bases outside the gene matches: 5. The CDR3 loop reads CASSQSLAGGGSYNEQFF. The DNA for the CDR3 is TGTGCCAGCAGCCAATCCCTAGCGGGGGGGGGCTCCTACAATGAGCAGTTCTTC.

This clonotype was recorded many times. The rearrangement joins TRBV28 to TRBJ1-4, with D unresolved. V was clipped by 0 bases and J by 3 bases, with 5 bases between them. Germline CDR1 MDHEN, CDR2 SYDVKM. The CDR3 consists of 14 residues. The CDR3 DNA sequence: TGTGCCAGCAGTTTATGGGCAGCTAATGAAAAACTGTTTTTT. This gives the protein CASSLWAANEKLFF.

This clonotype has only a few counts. This CDR3 reads CASSEEIAGPSGANVLTF. The CDR3 DNA reads TGTGCCAGCAGTGAGGAGATAGCGGGCCCCTCTGGGGCCAACGTCCTGACTTTC. V and J are TRBV2 and TRBJ2-6; TRBD2 matches 7 bases. J lost 0 bases, V lost 3 bases, and 8 bases had no gene match. The CDR3 consists of 18 residues. The germline CDR1 and CDR2 sequences are SNHLY and FYNNEI.

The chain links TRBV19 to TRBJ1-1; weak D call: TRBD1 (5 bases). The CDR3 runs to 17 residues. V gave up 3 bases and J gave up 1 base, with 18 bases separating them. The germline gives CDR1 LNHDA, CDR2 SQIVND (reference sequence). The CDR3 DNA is TGTGCCAGTAGTATTTCAGGTCGGGGGGGTAAGAACACTGAAGCTTTCTTT. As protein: CASSISGRGGKNTEAFF.

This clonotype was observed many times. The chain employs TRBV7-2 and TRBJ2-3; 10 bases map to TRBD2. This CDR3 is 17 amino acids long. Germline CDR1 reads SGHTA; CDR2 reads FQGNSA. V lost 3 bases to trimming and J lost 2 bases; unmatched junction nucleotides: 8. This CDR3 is CASSLSSGRPITDTQYF. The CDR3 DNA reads TGTGCCAGCAGCTTGAGTAGCGGGAGGCCTATCACAGATACGCAGTATTTT.

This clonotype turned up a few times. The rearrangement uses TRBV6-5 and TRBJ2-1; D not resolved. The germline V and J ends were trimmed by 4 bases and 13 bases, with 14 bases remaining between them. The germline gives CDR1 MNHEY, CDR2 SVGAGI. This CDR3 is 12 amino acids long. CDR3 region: CASSSPTGLQFF. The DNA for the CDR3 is TGTGCCAGCAGTTCCCCCACCGGTCTTCAGTTCTTC.

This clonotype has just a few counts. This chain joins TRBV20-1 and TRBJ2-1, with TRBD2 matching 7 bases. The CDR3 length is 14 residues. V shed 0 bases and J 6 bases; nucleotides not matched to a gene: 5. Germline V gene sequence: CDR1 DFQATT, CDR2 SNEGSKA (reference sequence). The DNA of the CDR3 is TGCAGTGCTAGAGAGAGGAGGACTAGCAATGAGCAGTTCTTC. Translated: CSARERRTSNEQFF.

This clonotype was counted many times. CDR3 loop: CASSLETLGQGAYEQYF. The CDR3 DNA is TGTGCCAGCAGCTTGGAGACGCTAGGACAGGGGGCCTACGAGCAGTACTTC. The rearrangement uses TRBV5-5 and TRBJ2-7; 10 bases match TRBD1. The germline V gene has CDR1 SGHKS and CDR2 YYEKEE (reference sequence). The CDR3 consists of 17 residues. The V and J ends lost 0 bases and 2 bases, in that order; junction bases with no gene match: 8.

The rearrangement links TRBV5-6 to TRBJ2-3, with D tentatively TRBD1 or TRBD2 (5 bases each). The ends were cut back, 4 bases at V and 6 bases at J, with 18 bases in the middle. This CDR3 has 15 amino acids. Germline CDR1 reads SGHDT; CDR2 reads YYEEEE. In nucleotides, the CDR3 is TGTGCCAGCAGCACTCTAGGGACCGCCCTGGATACGCAGTATTTT. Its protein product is CASSTLGTALDTQYF.

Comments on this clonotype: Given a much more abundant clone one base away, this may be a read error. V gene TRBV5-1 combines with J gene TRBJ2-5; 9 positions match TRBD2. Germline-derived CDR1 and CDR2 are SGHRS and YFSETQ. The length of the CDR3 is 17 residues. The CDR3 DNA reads TGCGCCAGCAGCTTGAGCTTAGCGGGAGTTAGTGGAGAGACCCATTACTTC. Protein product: CASSLSLAGVSGETHYF.

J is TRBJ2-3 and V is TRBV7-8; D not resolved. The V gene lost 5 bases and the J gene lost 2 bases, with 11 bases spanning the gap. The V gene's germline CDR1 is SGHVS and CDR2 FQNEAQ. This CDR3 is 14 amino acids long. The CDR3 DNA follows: TGTGCCAGCAGCCTACGTCGTACCACAGATACGCAGTATTTT. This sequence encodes CASSLRRTTDTQYF.

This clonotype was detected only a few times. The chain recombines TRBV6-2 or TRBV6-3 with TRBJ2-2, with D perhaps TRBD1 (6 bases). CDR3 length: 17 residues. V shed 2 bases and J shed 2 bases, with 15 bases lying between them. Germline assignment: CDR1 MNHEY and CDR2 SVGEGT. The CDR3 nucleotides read TGTGCCAGCAGTTACCCTGATGACAGGTTCAACACCGGGGAGCTGTTTTTT. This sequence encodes CASSYPDDRFNTGELFF.

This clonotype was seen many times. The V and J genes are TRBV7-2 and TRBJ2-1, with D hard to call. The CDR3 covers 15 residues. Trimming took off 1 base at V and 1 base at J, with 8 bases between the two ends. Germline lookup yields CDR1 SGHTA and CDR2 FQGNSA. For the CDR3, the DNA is TGTGCCAGCAGCTTAGAAGAGTCTTCCTACAATGAGCAGTTCTTC. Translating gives CASSLEESSYNEQFF.

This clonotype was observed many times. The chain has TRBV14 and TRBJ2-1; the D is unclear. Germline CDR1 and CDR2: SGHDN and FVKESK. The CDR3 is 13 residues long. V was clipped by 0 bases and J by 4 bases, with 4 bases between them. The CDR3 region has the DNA TGTGCCAGCAGCCAAGACACTTACAATGAGCAGTTCTTC. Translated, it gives CASSQDTYNEQFF.

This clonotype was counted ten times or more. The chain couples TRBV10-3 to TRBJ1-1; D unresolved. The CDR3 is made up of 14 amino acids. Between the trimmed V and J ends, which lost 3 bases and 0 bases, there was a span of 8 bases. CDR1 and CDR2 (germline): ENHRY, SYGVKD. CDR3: CAISEVTMNTEAFF. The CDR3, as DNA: TGTGCCATCAGTGAAGTCACTATGAACACTGAAGCTTTCTTT.

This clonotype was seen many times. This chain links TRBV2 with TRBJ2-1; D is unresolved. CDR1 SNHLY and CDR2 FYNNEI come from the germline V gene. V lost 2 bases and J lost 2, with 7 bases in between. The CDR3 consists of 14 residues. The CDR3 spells CASSELVPYNEQFF. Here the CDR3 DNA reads TGTGCCAGCAGTGAACTAGTACCCTACAATGAGCAGTTCTTC.

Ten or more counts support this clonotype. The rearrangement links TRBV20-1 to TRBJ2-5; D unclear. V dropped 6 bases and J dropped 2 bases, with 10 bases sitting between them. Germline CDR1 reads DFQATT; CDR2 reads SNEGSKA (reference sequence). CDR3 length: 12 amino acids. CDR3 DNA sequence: TGCAGTGCCCATCGCGGACAAGAGACCCAGTACTTC. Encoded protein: CSAHRGQETQYF.

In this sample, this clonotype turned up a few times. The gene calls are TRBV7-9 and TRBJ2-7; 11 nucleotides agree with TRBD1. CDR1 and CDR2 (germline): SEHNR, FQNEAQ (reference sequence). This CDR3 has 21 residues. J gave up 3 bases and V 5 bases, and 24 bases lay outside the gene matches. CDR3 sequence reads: CASSTLPGQGARLSPVYEQYF. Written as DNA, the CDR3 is TGTGCCAGCAGCACACTACCCGGACAGGGGGCCCGACTAAGCCCCGTCTACGAGCAGTACTTC.

CDR3 protein: CAISMGQGAPYEQYF. DNA for the CDR3: TGTGCCATCAGCATGGGACAGGGGGCCCCCTACGAGCAGTACTTC. The chain links TRBV10-3 to TRBJ2-7; 12 bases fit TRBD1. V shed 6 bases, J shed 2 bases, and the junction held 5 bases outside the gene matches. Germline CDR1 ENHRY, CDR2 SYGVKD. The CDR3 has 15 amino acids.

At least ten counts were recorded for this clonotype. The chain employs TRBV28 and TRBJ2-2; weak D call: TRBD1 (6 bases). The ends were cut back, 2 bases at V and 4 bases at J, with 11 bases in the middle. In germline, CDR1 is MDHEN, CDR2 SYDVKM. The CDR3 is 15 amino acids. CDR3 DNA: TGTGCCAGCAGTTTACTACAGGGTGGCACCGGGGAGCTGTTTTTT. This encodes CASSLLQGGTGELFF. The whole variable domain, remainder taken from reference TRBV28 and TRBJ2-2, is DVKVTQSSRYLVKRTGEKVFLECVQDMDHENMFWYRQDPGLGLRLIYFSYDVKMKEKGDIPEGYSVSREKKERFSLILESASTNQTSMYLCASSLLQGGTGELFFGEGSRLTVL.

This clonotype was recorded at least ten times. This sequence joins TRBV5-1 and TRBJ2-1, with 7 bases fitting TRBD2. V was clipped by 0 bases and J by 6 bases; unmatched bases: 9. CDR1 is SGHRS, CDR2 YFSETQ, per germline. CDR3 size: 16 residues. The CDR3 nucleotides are TGCGCCAGCAGCTTGGCACCGTCTAGCGGACTCAATGAGCAGTTCTTC. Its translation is CASSLAPSSGLNEQFF.

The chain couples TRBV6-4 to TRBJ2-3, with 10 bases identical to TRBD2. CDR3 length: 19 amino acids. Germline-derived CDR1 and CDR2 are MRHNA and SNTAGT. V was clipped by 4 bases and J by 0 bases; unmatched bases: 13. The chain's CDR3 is CASSADPGLAITSTDTQYF. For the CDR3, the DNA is TGTGCCAGCAGTGCCGACCCGGGACTAGCGATAACTAGCACAGATACGCAGTATTTT.

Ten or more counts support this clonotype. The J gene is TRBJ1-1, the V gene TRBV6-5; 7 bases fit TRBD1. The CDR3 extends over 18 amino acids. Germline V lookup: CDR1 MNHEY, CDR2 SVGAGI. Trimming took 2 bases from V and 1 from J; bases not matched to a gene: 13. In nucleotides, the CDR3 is TGTGCCAGCAGTTACAGAATCACTAGGGACAGTAAGAACACTGAAGCTTTCTTT. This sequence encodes CASSYRITRDSKNTEAFF.

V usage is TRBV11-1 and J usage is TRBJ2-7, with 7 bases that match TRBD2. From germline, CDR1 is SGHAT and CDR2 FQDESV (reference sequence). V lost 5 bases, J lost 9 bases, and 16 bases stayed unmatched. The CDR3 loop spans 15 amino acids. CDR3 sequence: CASSPYPAGSVGQYF. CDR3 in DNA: TGTGCCAGCAGCCCCTACCCAGCGGGAAGCGTCGGGCAGTACTTC.

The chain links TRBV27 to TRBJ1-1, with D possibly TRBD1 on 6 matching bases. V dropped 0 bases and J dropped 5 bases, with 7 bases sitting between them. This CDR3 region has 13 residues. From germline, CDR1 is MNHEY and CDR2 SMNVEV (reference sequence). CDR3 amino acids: CASSLSQGTEAFF. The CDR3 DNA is TGTGCCAGCAGTTTATCCCAGGGGACTGAAGCTTTCTTT.

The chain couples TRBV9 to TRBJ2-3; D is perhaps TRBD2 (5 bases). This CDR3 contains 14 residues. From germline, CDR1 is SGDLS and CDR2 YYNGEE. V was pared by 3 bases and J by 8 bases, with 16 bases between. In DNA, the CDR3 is TGTGCCAGCAGCGAGGGAGAGGTTCGGGGTACGCAGTATTTT. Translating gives CASSEGEVRGTQYF.

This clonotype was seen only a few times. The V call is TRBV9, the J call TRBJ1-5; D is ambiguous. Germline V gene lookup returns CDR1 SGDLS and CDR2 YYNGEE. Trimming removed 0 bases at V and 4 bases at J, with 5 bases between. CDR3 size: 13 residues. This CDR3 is CASSVGANQPQHF. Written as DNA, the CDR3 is TGTGCCAGCAGCGTAGGGGCGAATCAGCCCCAGCATTTT.

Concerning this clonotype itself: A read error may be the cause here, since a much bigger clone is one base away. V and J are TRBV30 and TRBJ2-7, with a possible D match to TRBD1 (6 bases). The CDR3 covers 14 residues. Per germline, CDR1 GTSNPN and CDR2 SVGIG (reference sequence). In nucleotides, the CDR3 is TGTGCCTGGAGTGTTGGGCAGGGGTTGGGCGAGCAGTGCTTC. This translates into CAWSVGQGLGEQCF.

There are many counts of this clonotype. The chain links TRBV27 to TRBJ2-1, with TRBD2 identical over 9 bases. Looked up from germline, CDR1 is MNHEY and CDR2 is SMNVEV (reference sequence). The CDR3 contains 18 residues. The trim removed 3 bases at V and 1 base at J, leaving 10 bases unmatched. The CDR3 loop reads CASSFIPGLALSYNEQFF. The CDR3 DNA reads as TGTGCCAGCAGTTTCATCCCCGGACTAGCGCTTTCCTACAATGAGCAGTTCTTC.